The 26 T cell receptor beta chains below come from one sample, sequenced in a study of control samples from healthy donors and cancer patients. Data came from immunoSEQ multiplex PCR; TCRdb stores just in-frame clones and leaves some out. The data hold about 140,000 clones, with approximately 94% observed a single time. Material for sequencing was blood. The receptors were sampled from a man aged 35 to 55 in good health.

V gene TRBV5-4 combines with J gene TRBJ1-6; D is unclear. V was clipped by 3 bases and J by 9 bases, with 10 bases between them. Germline assignment: CDR1 SGHNT and CDR2 YYREEE (reference sequence). The CDR3 is 13 residues long. CDR3: CASSSQVTSPLHF. The CDR3 coding sequence is TGTGCCAGCAGCTCCCAGGTGACTTCACCCCTCCACTTT.

The chain has TRBV9 and TRBJ2-3; 9 bases are a match to TRBD2. V was pared by 4 bases and J by 3 bases, with 12 bases of the junction left unmatched. Germline V gene lookup returns CDR1 SGDLS and CDR2 YYNGEE. The CDR3 extends over 17 amino acids. The CDR3 DNA follows: TGTGCCAGCAGCCCGCGGGGGGGCGATTCTCCTACAGATACGCAGTATTTT. It is translated as CASSPRGGDSPTDTQYF.

The chain couples TRBV27 to TRBJ1-6; 7 bases agree with TRBD1. Germline lookup yields CDR1 MNHEY and CDR2 SMNVEV (reference sequence). Germline trimming cut 1 base from V and 0 bases from J; bases unmatched to any gene: 18. The CDR3 runs to 22 residues. CDR3 bases: TGTGCCAGCAGTTTATTGAGCCCCAAGGGAGGGGGCCCCAGCTCCTATAATTCACCCCTCCACTTT. It specifies CASSLLSPKGGGPSSYNSPLHF.

The CDR3 region has the DNA TGTGCCAGCAGTTTATTGGGCGGGGCCAACGTCCTGACTTTC. Residues: CASSLLGGANVLTF. The V gene is TRBV27, the J gene TRBJ2-6; the D is unclear. There are 14 residues in the CDR3. Trimming took off 1 base at V and 4 bases at J, with 5 bases between the two ends. CDR1 and CDR2 from the germline V gene are MNHEY and SMNVEV (reference sequence).

This chain uses TRBV6-2 or TRBV6-3 with TRBJ1-1; weak D call: TRBD1 (5 bases). V was clipped by 0 bases and J by 4 bases, with 9 bases between them. CDR3 length: 14 residues. Germline assignment: CDR1 MNHEY and CDR2 SVGEGT. CDR3 in amino acids: CASSYSPGPTEAFF. The CDR3 nucleotides are TGTGCCAGCAGTTACTCACCAGGGCCCACTGAAGCTTTCTTT.

The V gene is TRBV6-6, the J gene TRBJ1-1, with D perhaps matching TRBD1 (5 bases). The germline CDR1 and CDR2 sequences are MNHNY and SVGAGI (reference sequence). V was trimmed by 4 bases and J by 7 bases, leaving 7 bases between them. The CDR3 has 11 amino acids. The CDR3 protein is CASSWGDEAFF. The CDR3 DNA reads as TGTGCCAGCAGTTGGGGGGATGAAGCTTTCTTT.

The V and J genes are TRBV10-3 and TRBJ2-4, with TRBD2 identical over 8 bases. The CDR3 consists of 14 residues. The J segment lost 5 bases and the V segment lost 11 bases, leaving 11 bases of the junction unmatched. Germline-derived CDR1 and CDR2 are ENHRY and SYGVKD. The CDR3 coding sequence is TGTGCCGCACCCGCAGCGGGGGCGGAAAACATTCAGTACTTC. Residues: CAAPAAGAENIQYF.

This chain connects TRBV19 to TRBJ1-5; 8 bases align to TRBD1. Germline V gene data show CDR1 as LNHDA and CDR2 as SQIVND (reference sequence). CDR3 length: 17 residues. Trimming removed 4 bases from V and 0 bases from J; junction bases left unmatched: 8. CDR3 residues: CASSRGTGGISNQPQHF. CDR3 in DNA: TGTGCCAGTAGTAGGGGGACAGGCGGAATTAGCAATCAGCCCCAGCATTTT.

This clone was observed once. The V and J genes are TRBV5-6 and TRBJ1-5; D is unclear. Germline V lookup: CDR1 SGHDT, CDR2 YYEEEE. This CDR3 has 15 residues. V was pared by 1 base and J by 9 bases, with 17 bases between. CDR3: CASSLQLTAPRPQHF. The CDR3 DNA reads as TGTGCCAGCAGCTTGCAACTGACTGCCCCACGGCCCCAGCATTTT.

This chain links TRBV28 with TRBJ2-1; D gene unclear. The CDR3 has 15 residues. The germline V gene encodes CDR1 MDHEN and CDR2 SYDVKM. Trimming shortened V by 6 bases and J by 4 bases, and 16 bases separated the two germline ends. The CDR3 nucleotides are TGTGCCAGCAGAGTTAGACACCAACCTTACAATGAGCAGTTCTTC. Translation gives CASRVRHQPYNEQFF.

The J gene is TRBJ2-5, the V gene TRBV19; TRBD2 agrees at 12 bases. After removal of 5 bases from V and 1 base from J, the junction contained 11 bases not matched to a gene. The CDR3 is 18 amino acids. Germline loops: CDR1 LNHDA, CDR2 SQIVND (reference sequence). The CDR3 loop is CASSARLAGVYFQETQYF. As DNA, the CDR3 is TGTGCCAGTAGTGCAAGACTAGCGGGAGTGTACTTCCAAGAGACCCAGTACTTC.

The chain couples TRBV28 to TRBJ2-5; TRBD2 matches 9 bases. CDR1 is MDHEN, CDR2 SYDVKM, per germline. Trimming at V came to 4 bases and at J to 4 bases, leaving 7 bases not matched to a gene. CDR3 length: 15 residues. CDR3 region: CASSSPSGNPETQYF. The CDR3 nucleotides read TGTGCCAGCAGTTCCCCTAGCGGGAACCCAGAGACCCAGTACTTC.

The V and J genes are TRBV7-6 and TRBJ2-1; 8 nucleotides agree with TRBD2. CDR1 SGHVS and CDR2 FNYEAQ come from the germline V gene. This CDR3 is built from 14 residues. The V segment lost 5 bases and the J segment 8 bases; nucleotides outside the gene matches: 8. The CDR3, as DNA: TGTGCCAGCAGCCGCCGACTAGCGTGGGATGAGCAGTTCTTC. This gives the protein CASSRRLAWDEQFF.

This clone was detected only once. The gene calls are TRBV12-5 and TRBJ1-1, with TRBD1 matching over 8 bases. This CDR3 has 15 amino acids. Germline loops: CDR1 LGHNT, CDR2 FRNRAP. The V segment lost 6 bases and the J segment 1 base; nucleotides outside the gene matches: 7. CDR3 residues: CASGDRGPSNTEAFF. As DNA, the CDR3 is TGTGCTAGTGGCGACAGGGGCCCCTCGAACACTGAAGCTTTCTTT.

The V and J genes are TRBV28 and TRBJ2-7; 7 nucleotides line up with TRBD1. The CDR3 runs to 15 residues. Germline CDR1 and CDR2: MDHEN and SYDVKM. Losses at the gene ends were 4 bases for V and 0 bases for J; bases not matched to a gene: 6. CDR3 protein: CASSSPAGGSYEQYF. The CDR3 nucleotides read TGTGCCAGCAGTTCCCCTGCAGGGGGCTCCTACGAGCAGTACTTC.

This chain joins TRBV6-2 or TRBV6-3 and TRBJ1-1; D remains unclear. V dropped 6 bases and J dropped 5 bases, with 16 bases sitting between them. The germline V gene encodes CDR1 MNHEY and CDR2 SVGEGT. The CDR3 is 14 amino acids. The DNA of the CDR3 is TGTGCCAGCAGCACCAACCGTGGTGGAACTGAAGCTTTCTTT. Encoded protein: CASSTNRGGTEAFF.

This chain uses TRBV13 with TRBJ2-1, with D hard to call. The V end was cut by 5 bases, the J end by 0 bases, with 11 bases between. Germline CDR1 is PRHDT and CDR2 is FYEKMQ (reference sequence). The CDR3 is 15 amino acids. The CDR3 loop reads CASSLDDFSYNEQFF. CDR3 nucleotides: TGTGCCAGCAGCCTCGACGACTTCTCCTACAATGAGCAGTTCTTC.

The J gene is TRBJ1-5, the V gene TRBV6-2 or TRBV6-3; 7 nucleotides align to TRBD1. The trim removed 5 bases at V and 4 bases at J, leaving 2 bases unmatched. This CDR3 has 13 amino acids. Germline V CDR1 and CDR2: MNHEY, SVGEGT. CDR3 sequence: CASSQGDNQPQHF. CDR3 coding DNA: TGTGCCAGCAGTCAGGGGGATAATCAGCCCCAGCATTTT.

The V call is TRBV21-1, the J call TRBJ2-7; whether TRBD1, the table's D call, matches the DNA was not checked. TRBV21-1 is classified as a pseudogene. This CDR3 is 16 amino acids long. CDR3 sequence reads: CASSTEEDRGSYEQYF. CDR3 coding DNA: TGTGCCAGCAGCACCGAGGAGGACAGGGGTTCCTACGAGCAGTACTTC.

This clone was counted once. The rearrangement joins TRBV7-6 to TRBJ1-1; unclear D gene. Germline lookup yields CDR1 SGHVS and CDR2 FNYEAQ. The length of the CDR3 is 13 residues. V gave up 1 base and J gave up 11 bases, with 14 bases separating them. The CDR3 here is CASSLGTTVQAFF. In DNA, the CDR3 is TGTGCCAGCAGCTTAGGAACTACAGTACAGGCTTTCTTT.

The rearrangement joins TRBV6-4 to TRBJ2-3, with D possibly called TRBD1 or TRBD2 (5 bases each). This CDR3 has 15 amino acids. With 5 bases removed from V and 2 bases from J, the gap between germline ends came to 14 bases. Germline loops: CDR1 MRHNA, CDR2 SNTAGT. CDR3 region: CASSPLGVPTDTQYF. The DNA of the CDR3 is TGTGCCAGCAGTCCTCTGGGGGTTCCCACAGATACGCAGTATTTT.

The chain employs TRBV27 and TRBJ2-7; D possibly corresponds to TRBD1 (5 bases). This CDR3 spans 12 amino acids. The germline V and J ends were trimmed by 8 bases and 4 bases, with 12 bases remaining between them. Germline values: CDR1 MNHEY, CDR2 SMNVEV (reference sequence). The CDR3 is CASHRHLYEQYF. CDR3 DNA: TGTGCCAGCCACAGGCACCTATACGAGCAGTACTTC.

This clone was observed a few times. Mismatch with germline at one junction end may stem from a read error. J is TRBJ2-2 and V is TRBV7-7, with TRBD1 identical over 7 bases. The germline CDR1 and CDR2 sequences are SSHAT and FNYEAQ (reference sequence). This CDR3 has 16 residues. In nucleotides, the CDR3 is TGTGCTAGCAGCTTAAACCCCGGGACAGTTCCCGGGGAGCTGTTTTTT. Residues: CASSLNPGTVPGELFF.

The V call is TRBV28, the J call TRBJ1-5; no clear D. The germline V and J ends were trimmed by 2 bases and 7 bases, with 12 bases remaining between them. The CDR3 consists of 14 residues. CDR1 is MDHEN and CDR2 is SYDVKM in the germline V gene. Written as DNA, the CDR3 is TGTGCCAGCAGTTTAGGGTCCGTAGAACAGCCCCAGCATTTT. Encoded protein: CASSLGSVEQPQHF.

The chain uses TRBV7-9 and TRBJ1-1, with a possible D match to TRBD1 (6 bases). CDR3 length: 11 amino acids. Germline lookup yields CDR1 SEHNR and CDR2 FQNEAQ (reference sequence). Trimming left V 6 bases short and J 11 bases short, with 13 bases between. CDR3 loop: CASRRTGRAFF. The DNA of the CDR3 is TGTGCCAGCAGGCGAACAGGGCGGGCTTTCTTT.

This chain joins TRBV5-8 and TRBJ2-5; the D is unclear. There are 14 residues in the CDR3. V was cut by 2 bases and J by 3 bases, with 11 bases left in between. Germline V gives CDR1 SGHTS, CDR2 YDEGEE. Here the CDR3 DNA reads TGTGCCAGCAGCTTAGGACGGATGGAAGAGACCCAGTACTTC. Its protein is CASSLGRMEETQYF. Variable domain in full (rest from reference TRBV5-8 and TRBJ2-5): EAGVTQSPTHLIKTRGQQATLRCSPISGHTSVYWYQQALGLGLQFLLWYDEGEERNRGNFPPRFSGRQFPNYSSELNVNALELEDSALYLCASSLGRMEETQYFGPGTRLLVL.